Shown below are 14 T cell receptor beta chains from a single sample sequenced in a study of T cell repertoires in cytomegalovirus infection. A single record per CDR3 protein comes from TCRdb applying MiXCR to the reads. The sample has roughly 640,000 distinct CDR3 sequences, 20% to 25% seen once. Specimen: CD8+ T cells from PBMCs. The receptors here all came from a human donor in good health (CMV status not recorded). Some clones in this sample may be carry-over from other donors' samples.

The chain combines TRBV4-3 with TRBJ2-2; D is unclear. The CDR3 loop spans 14 amino acids. The ends were cut back, 6 bases at V and 0 bases at J, with 8 bases in the middle. CDR1 and CDR2 (germline): LGHNA, YSLEER. CDR3 residues: CASSLLTNTGELFF. Written as DNA, the CDR3 is TGCGCCAGCAGTCTTTTAACGAACACCGGGGAGCTGTTTTTT.

The J gene is TRBJ2-1, the V gene TRBV20-1, with D perhaps matching TRBD1 or TRBD2 (7 bases each). CDR3 length equals 14 residues. The V end lost 7 bases, the J end lost 4 bases, and 17 bases lay between the germline ends. Germline CDR1 is DFQATT and CDR2 is SNEGSKA (reference sequence). CDR3 sequence reads: CSVPGGAFYNEQFF. The CDR3 DNA reads as TGCAGTGTACCAGGGGGGGCTTTTTACAATGAGCAGTTCTTC.

This chain links TRBV20-1 with TRBJ1-1, with D perhaps matching TRBD1 (6 bases). The CDR3 spans 11 residues. V shed 2 bases and J shed 5 bases, with 6 bases lying between them. CDR1 is DFQATT, CDR2 SNEGSKA, per germline (reference sequence). The CDR3 here is CSARQGTEAFF. DNA for the CDR3: TGCAGTGCTAGACAGGGGACTGAAGCTTTCTTT.

This chain connects TRBV6-6 to TRBJ2-7; tentatively, D is TRBD1 (5 bases). Per the germline V gene, CDR1 is MNHNY and CDR2 is SVGAGI (reference sequence). V was shortened by 1 base and J by 1 base, with 20 bases between the two germline ends. This CDR3 is built from 18 residues. Here the CDR3 DNA reads TGTGCCAGCAGTTACTTACGCCCCACAGGAGAACATTCCTACGAGCAGTACTTC. Translating it yields CASSYLRPTGEHSYEQYF.

This clonotype was recorded a few times. The chain has TRBV6-6 and TRBJ2-1; 11 bases align to TRBD2. Germline V gene sequence: CDR1 MNHNY, CDR2 SVGAGI (reference sequence). The trim removed 6 bases at V and 15 bases at J, leaving 4 bases unmatched. CDR3 size: 11 residues. CDR3 region: CASSHGLAGFF. In DNA form, the CDR3 reads TGTGCCAGCAGCCACGGACTAGCGGGGTTCTTC.

The J gene is TRBJ2-1, the V gene TRBV20-1; 7 bases map to TRBD1. The CDR3 consists of 15 residues. Germline CDR1 reads DFQATT; CDR2 reads SNEGSKA (reference sequence). The junction had 6 bases not matched to a gene; V was cut back by 1 base and J by 3 bases. CDR3 region: CSARVGRTGYNEQFF. The CDR3 DNA reads as TGCAGTGCTAGAGTAGGAAGGACAGGCTACAATGAGCAGTTCTTC.

The chain carries TRBV14 and TRBJ1-3; no reliable D call. CDR3 size: 14 residues. Between the trimmed V and J ends, which lost 2 bases and 0 bases, there was a span of 5 bases. The V gene's germline CDR1 is SGHDN and CDR2 FVKESK. CDR3 protein: CASSQIASGNTIYF. As DNA, the CDR3 is TGTGCCAGCAGCCAAATAGCCTCTGGAAACACCATATATTTT. Together with reference TRBV14 and TRBJ1-3, the CDR3 gives the full variable domain: EAGVTQFPSHSVIEKGQTVTLRCDPISGHDNLYWYRRVMGKEIKFLLHFVKESKQDESGMPNNRFLAERTGGTYSTLKVQPAELEDSGVYFCASSQIASGNTIYFGEGSWLTVV.

In its sample, this clonotype was seen a few times. V usage is TRBV29-1 and J usage is TRBJ1-4; no definite D call. Germline CDR1 is SQVTM and CDR2 is ANQGSEA. V lost 6 bases to trimming and J lost 4 bases, with 15 bases between them. This CDR3 has 14 residues. The CDR3 is CSVGRLGSNEKLFF. The CDR3, as DNA: TGCAGCGTCGGACGTTTGGGCAGTAATGAAAAACTGTTTTTT.

This clonotype was observed many times. The chain employs TRBV4-1 and TRBJ1-5; no clear D gene. The germline V gene encodes CDR1 MGHRA and CDR2 YSYEKL. The CDR3 has 13 residues. V was trimmed by 0 bases and J by 4 bases, leaving 4 bases between them. The CDR3 reads CASSQETNQPQHF. CDR3 bases: TGCGCCAGCAGCCAAGAGACTAATCAGCCCCAGCATTTT.

The chain is built from TRBV7-9 and TRBJ1-4; 9 bases are a match to TRBD1. Germline V gene sequence: CDR1 SEHNR, CDR2 FQNEAQ (reference sequence). V shed 2 bases and J 6 bases; nucleotides not matched to a gene: 7. The CDR3 is 16 residues long. The CDR3 nucleotides read TGTGCCAGCAGCTTACCAGAACAGGGGGCTGATGAAAAACTGTTTTTT. Translation: CASSLPEQGADEKLFF.

V and J are TRBV7-9 and TRBJ2-1; D is undetermined. The germline V gene encodes CDR1 SEHNR and CDR2 FQNEAQ (reference sequence). CDR3 length: 15 residues. V lost 5 bases and J lost 2, with 13 bases in between. This CDR3 reads CASSRLRVAYNEQFF. The CDR3 DNA follows: TGTGCCAGCAGCCGGTTAAGGGTTGCCTACAATGAGCAGTTCTTC.

In this sample, this clonotype turned up a few times. This chain uses TRBV29-1 with TRBJ2-5; no reliable D call. Germline loops: CDR1 SQVTM, CDR2 ANQGSEA. With 0 bases removed from V and 0 bases from J, the gap between germline ends came to 5 bases. The CDR3 consists of 13 residues. CDR3 residues: CSVEDGDQETQYF. In DNA form, the CDR3 reads TGCAGCGTTGAAGATGGGGACCAAGAGACCCAGTACTTC.

The chain joins TRBV20-1 to TRBJ2-3, with TRBD2 identical over 12 bases. The V segment lost 5 bases and the J segment 6 bases; nucleotides outside the gene matches: 15. The CDR3 is made up of 17 amino acids. The germline V gene encodes CDR1 DFQATT and CDR2 SNEGSKA (reference sequence). Here the CDR3 DNA reads TGCAGTGCTCCACCCCCCTCTAGCGGGGGGGCTTGGGATACGCAGTATTTT. This sequence encodes CSAPPPSSGGAWDTQYF.

The sample holds many counts of this clonotype. The rearrangement links TRBV12-3 or TRBV12-4 to TRBJ2-4; D uncertain. The CDR3 covers 16 residues. V lost 7 bases, J lost 9 bases, and 25 bases lay in between. The CDR3 protein is CASTASTSINPGIQYF. The DNA of the CDR3 is TGTGCCAGCACCGCGAGCACCTCAATTAATCCGGGCATTCAGTACTTC.